What follows is one T cell receptor (beta chain) and its context. The antigen is undetermined. Germline V gives CDR1 SGHNT, CDR2 YYREEE (reference sequence). V was trimmed by 4 bases and J by 6 bases, leaving 17 bases between them. The CDR3 runs 16 residues. The data were taken from a study of cytomegalovirus exposure and HLA in healthy donors. Looking at the study overall: Unique TCRs numbering approximately 81 million, obtained from HLA-typed donors, made up an early data release. Findings of the study overall: Across donors, most TCRs were seen rarely, yet some public ones were widespread.

PCR was performed using 60 Vbeta and 13 Jbeta primers. Sequenced by immunoSEQ multiplex PCR; TCRdb stores in-frame clones only, minus some. The sample consists of fewer than 150,000 clones, roughly 85% of them appearing once. The sample comprised PBMCs. The chain joins TRBV5-4 to TRBJ1-6; no definite D call. The receptor comes from a man aged 35 to 55 in good health and CMV-seropositive. The CDR3 DNA is TGTGCCAGCAGCCCGACGGGTCGAGCTTTTAATTCACCCCTCCACTTT. Its protein product is CASSPTGRAFNSPLHF.